These T cell receptor beta chains were read from a single sample in a study of T cell responses to AZD1222 COVID-19 vaccine. Measured with immunoSEQ multiplex PCR; TCRdb has only the in-frame clones, and not every one. The sample yields roughly 100,000 clones, about 86% seen once. Sequences were derived from peripheral blood, sampled on day 0 of AZD1222 vaccination. All receptors come from an adult in good health. Each CDR3 is given without its conserved first and last residue. Fields, in order: D gene, clone size, V gene, CDR3 protein. The D gene is left open where the match is weak. Some rows mark clone size as missing; the rest say once, few, many or name a class of expanded clone.

NA | NA | TRBV7-2 | ASSRRDTTEAF
TRBD1 | NA | TRBV7-9 | ASSPGTGVLETQY
NA | NA | TRBV5-6 | ASSLIQENTEAF
TRBD2 | NA | TRBV20-1 | SARGGREQY
NA | NA | TRBV5-6 | ASSFSPRETQY
NA | NA | TRBV23-1 | ASMSNNRVSGEQY
NA | NA | TRBV4-3 | ASSREISYNEQF
NA | NA | TRBV3-1/TRBV3-2 | ASSPRVNTEAF
TRBD2 | NA | TRBV28 | ASRQALAGNWNEQF
NA | NA | TRBV7-9 | ASSLGAGEYYT
TRBD1 | NA | TRBV7-2 | ASSLGQGENYGYT
NA | NA | TRBV4-3 | ASSHASGGELF
NA | few | TRBV28 | ASKQGPEAF
TRBD2 | NA | TRBV3-1/TRBV3-2 | ASSRGLAGNEQF
NA | NA | TRBV19 | ASSIPSPAGLF
TRBD1 | NA | TRBV7-2 | ASSPRTGDYNEQF
NA | NA | TRBV19 | ASSIGPDTRTDTQY
NA | NA | TRBV4-2 | ASSQPGRKNTEAF
TRBD1 | NA | TRBV5-1 | ASSLGTGRAETQY
NA | NA | TRBV28 | ASSPPPREAGELF
NA | once | TRBV18 | ASSPQGLAGELF
NA | few | TRBV6-2/TRBV6-3 | ASSYSGEQPQH
TRBD1 | few | TRBV3-1/TRBV3-2 | ASSTGVTYNSPLH